This is a list of T cell receptor beta chains from one sample in a study of T cell changes during pregnancy in multiple sclerosis. Sequenced by immunoSEQ multiplex PCR; TCRdb stores in-frame clones only, minus some. The table has roughly 89,000 clones, roughly 91% seen once. Sample: peripheral blood, taken in the first trimester of pregnancy. These receptors came from a female donor with multiple sclerosis, enrolled in a pregnancy study. The CDR3 runs from the conserved cysteine through the conserved F or W. The D gene is left open where the match is weak.

d_gene: -; j_gene: TRBJ1-1; v_gene: TRBV6-1; CDR3aa: CASSGGNRTEAFF; CDR3nt: TGTGCCAGCAGTGGAGGAAATCGGACTGAAGCTTTCTTT
d_gene: TRBD2; j_gene: TRBJ2-3; v_gene: TRBV29-1; CDR3aa: CSVGYSGGEGDTQYF; CDR3nt: TGCAGCGTCGGCTATAGCGGGGGGGAAGGAGATACGCAGTATTTT
d_gene: -; j_gene: TRBJ1-6; v_gene: TRBV6-5; CDR3aa: CASSPQTVNNSPLHF; CDR3nt: TGTGCCAGCAGTCCCCAGACAGTTAATAATTCACCCCTCCACTTT
d_gene: TRBD2; j_gene: TRBJ2-7; v_gene: TRBV7-2; CDR3aa: CASSLGLAGGLYF; CDR3nt: TGTGCCAGCAGCTTGGGACTAGCGGGGGGTCTGTACTTC
d_gene: -; j_gene: TRBJ2-3; v_gene: TRBV10-3; CDR3aa: CAISGGTVTDTQYF; CDR3nt: TGTGCCATCAGTGGCGGGACGGTCACAGATACGCAGTATTTT
d_gene: -; j_gene: TRBJ1-1; v_gene: TRBV29-1; CDR3aa: CSVEDNLPEAFF; CDR3nt: TGCAGCGTTGAAGATAATCTTCCTGAAGCTTTCTTT
d_gene: TRBD1; j_gene: TRBJ2-7; v_gene: TRBV7-9; CDR3aa: CASSRPDRVDEQYF; CDR3nt: TGTGCCAGCAGCCGGCCGGACAGGGTTGATGAGCAGTACTTC
d_gene: -; j_gene: TRBJ1-1; v_gene: TRBV14; CDR3aa: CASSQDPKTGEAFF; CDR3nt: TGTGCCAGCAGCCAAGACCCGAAAACTGGTGAAGCTTTCTTT
d_gene: -; j_gene: TRBJ1-5; v_gene: TRBV10-3; CDR3aa: CAIREVGGTIQPQHF; CDR3nt: TGTGCCATCAGGGAGGTGGGGGGAACAATTCAGCCCCAGCATTTT
d_gene: -; j_gene: TRBJ2-7; v_gene: TRBV14; CDR3aa: CASSPRWVEQYF; CDR3nt: TGTGCCAGCAGCCCGAGGTGGGTCGAGCAGTACTTC
d_gene: TRBD1; j_gene: TRBJ2-6; v_gene: TRBV7-2; CDR3aa: CASSPGQVPHLSGANVLTF; CDR3nt: TGTGCCAGCAGCCCGGGACAGGTCCCCCACCTCTCTGGGGCCAACGTCCTGACTTTC
d_gene: TRBD1; j_gene: TRBJ2-7; v_gene: TRBV19; CDR3aa: CASTGTGPDEQYF; CDR3nt: TGTGCCAGTACCGGGACAGGACCCGACGAGCAGTACTTC
d_gene: TRBD2; j_gene: TRBJ2-3; v_gene: TRBV15; CDR3aa: CATSPRLAGGRTDTQYF; CDR3nt: TGTGCCACCAGCCCCCGACTAGCGGGGGGGCGCACAGATACGCAGTATTTT
d_gene: -; j_gene: TRBJ2-3; v_gene: TRBV6-5; CDR3aa: CASSYSGQDTDTQYF; CDR3nt: TGTGCCAGCAGTTACTCCGGCCAGGACACAGATACGCAGTATTTT
d_gene: -; j_gene: TRBJ2-5; v_gene: TRBV7-2; CDR3aa: CASSLEGRGVETQYF; CDR3nt: TGTGCCAGCAGCTTAGAGGGCAGGGGGGTAGAGACCCAGTACTTC
d_gene: -; j_gene: TRBJ2-7; v_gene: TRBV30; CDR3aa: CAFGAYEQYF; CDR3nt: TGTGCCTTCGGAGCCTACGAGCAGTACTTC
d_gene: -; j_gene: TRBJ1-2; v_gene: TRBV19; CDR3aa: CASSLRQGSFGYTF; CDR3nt: TGTGCCAGTAGCCTCCGGCAAGGGAGTTTTGGCTACACCTTC
d_gene: TRBD1; j_gene: TRBJ1-4; v_gene: TRBV5-6; CDR3aa: CASSELQEQGYNEKLFF; CDR3nt: TGTGCCAGCAGCGAGCTACAGGAACAGGGGTATAATGAAAAACTGTTTTTT